These 13 T cell receptor beta chains share one sample of origin, sequenced in a study of T cell responses to AZD1222 COVID-19 vaccine. Method: immunoSEQ multiplex PCR; TCRdb's copy keeps in-frame clones and lacks some. The sample has 80,000 to 100,000 clones, 80% to 90% seen once; the top ten hold about 2.5%. The starting material was peripheral blood, obtained 28 days after the second AZD1222 dose. These receptors were collected from an adult who received the AZD1222 COVID-19 vaccine.

Notes on this clone: Other nucleotide sequences in the sample specify the same CDR3. V gene TRBV7-9 combines with J gene TRBJ2-7, with TRBD2 matching 8 bases. Per germline, CDR1 SEHNR and CDR2 FQNEAQ (reference sequence). The ends lost 3 bases at V and 6 bases at J; junction bases unmatched: 13. This CDR3 has 16 residues. CDR3 sequence (DNA): TGTGCCAGCAGCTTCGCGGGGGGCGGGGGCCCCGGCGAGCAGTACTTC. Translated, it gives CASSFAGGGGPGEQYF.

This clone showed up just once. The chain joins TRBV6-4 to TRBJ2-2; 9 positions agree with TRBD1. The J segment lost 6 bases and the V segment lost 0 bases, leaving 5 bases of the junction unmatched. This CDR3 has 16 residues. The germline gives CDR1 MRHNA, CDR2 SNTAGT. The CDR3 protein is CASSDSEDRGAGELFF. The CDR3 DNA follows: TGTGCCAGCAGTGACTCGGAGGACAGGGGCGCCGGGGAGCTGTTTTTT.

The CDR3 loop reads CASSLYLSHQETYEQYF. The CDR3 DNA reads as TGTGCCAGCAGCTTATATCTCTCCCATCAAGAAACCTACGAGCAGTACTTC. The chain employs TRBV7-8 and TRBJ2-7; unclear D gene. This CDR3 region has 17 residues. V was shortened by 2 bases and J by 2 bases, with 19 bases between the two germline ends. From germline, CDR1 is SGHVS and CDR2 FQNEAQ.

The rearrangement joins TRBV7-3 to TRBJ2-1; D possibly uses TRBD1 or TRBD2 (5 bases each). The germline gives CDR1 SGHTA, CDR2 FQGTGA. V lost 0 bases to trimming and J lost 5 bases, with 5 bases between them. The CDR3 contains 13 residues. This CDR3 is CASSLTGHNEQFF. CDR3 coding DNA: TGTGCCAGCAGCTTAACGGGACACAATGAGCAGTTCTTC.

The V gene is TRBV9, the J gene TRBJ2-7; weak D call: TRBD2 (5 bases). The CDR3 consists of 14 residues. The germline gives CDR1 SGDLS, CDR2 YYNGEE. V dropped 4 bases and J dropped 5 bases, with 16 bases sitting between them. CDR3 sequence: CASSPGSPRDEQYF. CDR3 in DNA: TGTGCCAGCAGCCCGGGATCCCCTAGGGACGAGCAGTACTTC.

This rearrangement joins TRBV5-4 to TRBJ2-1; D might be TRBD1 (6 bases). The CDR3 has 15 residues. Germline assignment: CDR1 SGHNT and CDR2 YYREEE (reference sequence). V was clipped by 4 bases and J by 4 bases, with 15 bases between them. The CDR3 DNA sequence: TGTGCCAGCAGCCGAGGGGGAGCGGAGTACAATGAGCAGTTCTTC. Translation gives CASSRGGAEYNEQFF. The whole variable domain, remainder taken from reference TRBV5-4 and TRBJ2-1, is ETGVTQSPTHLIKTRGQQVTLRCSSQSGHNTVSWYQQALGQGPQFIFQYYREEENGRGNFPPRFSGLQFPNYSSELNVNALELDDSALYLCASSRGGAEYNEQFFGPGTRLTVL.

V and J are TRBV5-1 and TRBJ2-1, with D perhaps TRBD2 (6 bases). Trimming left V 2 bases short and J 10 bases short, with 25 bases between. Germline V lookup: CDR1 SGHRS, CDR2 YFSETQ. The CDR3 spans 17 residues. The DNA for the CDR3 is TGCGCCAGCAGCTTTCAGGGTAACGGCGGGACTCGGGGGGAGCAGTTCTTC. Its protein is CASSFQGNGGTRGEQFF.

The chain is built from TRBV7-2 and TRBJ2-1, with 9 positions matching TRBD2. From germline, CDR1 is SGHTA and CDR2 FQGNSA. The CDR3 loop spans 15 amino acids. Trimming removed 1 base from V and 8 bases from J; junction bases left unmatched: 6. The CDR3 reads CASSLVPSGVDEQFF. The CDR3 region has the DNA TGTGCCAGCAGCTTAGTACCTAGCGGGGTCGATGAGCAGTTCTTC.

The V and J genes are TRBV6-2 or TRBV6-3 and TRBJ1-1, with 7 bases matching TRBD1. Losses at the gene ends were 4 bases for V and 4 bases for J; bases not matched to a gene: 6. The CDR3 length is 14 residues. The germline CDR1 and CDR2 sequences are MNHEY and SVGEGT. In DNA, the CDR3 is TGTGCCAGCAGTTTCGACAGGGTGGGCACTGAAGCTTTCTTT. Translation gives CASSFDRVGTEAFF.

The chain has TRBV9 and TRBJ2-7, with D perhaps TRBD1 (6 bases). Trimming stripped 3 bases from V and 2 bases from J, with 9 bases between. The CDR3 runs 13 residues. Germline assignment: CDR1 SGDLS and CDR2 YYNGEE. CDR3 loop: CASSAQGTYEQYF. Here the CDR3 DNA reads TGTGCCAGCAGCGCACAGGGAACCTACGAGCAGTACTTC. Supplemented by reference TRBV9 and TRBJ2-7, the full variable domain reads DSGVTQTPKHLITATGQRVTLRCSPRSGDLSVYWYQQSLDQGLQFLIQYYNGEERAKGNILERFSAQQFPDLHSELNLSSLELGDSALYFCASSAQGTYEQYFGPGTRLTVT.

This clone appeared a single time. The chain carries TRBV19 and TRBJ1-1, with no clear D. Germline V lookup: CDR1 LNHDA, CDR2 SQIVND (reference sequence). This CDR3 is built from 13 residues. The V end lost 7 bases, the J end lost 6 bases, and 15 bases lay between the germline ends. CDR3 sequence: CASTPAVGSEAFF. The CDR3 coding sequence is TGTGCCAGTACCCCCGCAGTAGGCTCTGAAGCTTTCTTT.

The CDR3 DNA reads TGCGCCAGCAGCCGGACAGGTGTGAACACTGAAGCTTTCTTT. Its translation: CASSRTGVNTEAFF. V usage is TRBV4-3 and J usage is TRBJ1-1; 7 nucleotides line up with TRBD1. Germline V gene lookup returns CDR1 LGHNA and CDR2 YSLEER. The CDR3 runs 14 residues. The V gene end was trimmed by 4 bases and the J gene end by 0 bases; junction bases not matched to a gene: 2.

The chain has TRBV10-3 and TRBJ2-1, with no clear D. The CDR3 is made up of 13 amino acids. The germline V and J ends were trimmed by 5 bases and 8 bases, with 13 bases remaining between them. Germline-derived CDR1 and CDR2 are ENHRY and SYGVKD. CDR3 DNA: TGTGCCATCAGTCGTGGCCTCAAGGATGAGCAGTTCTTC. The encoded protein is CAISRGLKDEQFF.